The rows below give T cell receptor beta chains drawn from one sample of a study of cytomegalovirus exposure and HLA in healthy donors. Assay used: immunoSEQ multiplex PCR; TCRdb lists only in-frame clones, some missing. The table has 110,000 to 150,000 clones, 60% to 85% seen once. Source material: PBMCs. The source is a man younger than 40 in good health and CMV-seronegative. Both conserved end residues are part of each CDR3. The D gene is left open where the match is weak. Not every row has a clone size; where given, it reads once, few, many or a size class.

d_gene	len	abundance	v_gene	j_gene	CDR3nt	CDR3aa
NA	16	NA	TRBV28	TRBJ2-3	TGTGCCAGCAGTCCCGACTACCGCCTGAGCACAGATACGCAGTATTTT	CASSPDYRLSTDTQYF
NA	12	NA	TRBV2	TRBJ1-2	TGTGCCAGCAGAAAAGGGGACTATGGCTACACCTTC	CASRKGDYGYTF
TRBD1	15	NA	TRBV9	TRBJ2-7	TGTGCCAGCAGCGTAGCTGGGACAGGGGGCAGGGAGCAGTACTTC	CASSVAGTGGREQYF
TRBD2	19	NA	TRBV11-2	TRBJ2-3	TGTGCCAGCAGCCCCCCCTCGCGGACTAGCGGGGGGGCGACAGATACGCAGTATTTT	CASSPPSRTSGGATDTQYF
NA	15	NA	TRBV25-1	TRBJ2-3	TGTGCCAGCAGTTCAGCCAGGGGGGAAAGCTCAACGCAGTATTTT	CASSSARGESSTQYF
NA	16	once	TRBV5-1	TRBJ2-2	TGCGCCAGCAGCCCTCCACCAGACAGGCCCACCGGGGAGCTGTTTTTT	CASSPPPDRPTGELFF
TRBD1	16	NA	TRBV4-1	TRBJ2-4	TGCGCCAGCAGCCCCCTGGGCAGGGGGAATTGGAACAGTCAGTACTTC	CASSPLGRGNWNSQYF
NA	12	NA	TRBV5-1	TRBJ2-7	TGCGCCAGCAGAGGAGGGAACCACGAGCAGTACTTC	CASRGGNHEQYF
NA	13	NA	TRBV28	TRBJ1-1	TGTGCCAGCAGTTTGATGACGGGCACTGAAGCTTTCTTT	CASSLMTGTEAFF
NA	16	NA	TRBV28	TRBJ1-3	TGTGCCAGCAGTTCCCCGGGGGGGGGTTCAGGAAACACCATATATTTT	CASSSPGGGSGNTIYF
NA	16	NA	TRBV28	TRBJ2-3	TGTGCCAGCAGTTCGCCGCACAGGGCTAGCACAGATACGCAGTATTTT	CASSSPHRASTDTQYF
NA	15	NA	TRBV28	TRBJ1-5	TGTGCCAGCAGTGTCGGTTTCAGGGGAAGTCAGCCCCAGCATTTT	CASSVGFRGSQPQHF
TRBD1	15	NA	TRBV5-6	TRBJ2-6	TGTGCCAGCAGCCCGGACAGGGGTGGGGCCAACGTCCTGACTTTC	CASSPDRGGANVLTF
NA	12	NA	TRBV28	TRBJ2-7	TGTGCCAGCAGTAGCGACAGGTACGAGCAGTACTTC	CASSSDRYEQYF
NA	13	NA	TRBV30	TRBJ1-6	TGTGCCTGGAGTTGGGAGGGGAATTCACCCCTCCACTTT	CAWSWEGNSPLHF
TRBD1	15	few	TRBV6-6	TRBJ1-1	TGTGCCGCCTCTGCCTGGGACAGAAGGAACACTGAAGCTTTCTTT	CAASAWDRRNTEAFF
TRBD2	14	NA	TRBV6-1	TRBJ2-3	TGTGCCAAGGGACTAGCGGGGGGCACAGATACGCAGTATTTT	CAKGLAGGTDTQYF
TRBD1	15	NA	TRBV7-9	TRBJ1-2	TGTGCCAGCAGCCCTATGACAGGGGACTACTATGGCTACACCTTC	CASSPMTGDYYGYTF
NA	13	NA	TRBV14	TRBJ2-5	TGTGCCAGCAGCCCCCCATCCCAAGAGACCCAGTACTTC	CASSPPSQETQYF
TRBD1	18	NA	TRBV5-1	TRBJ2-6	TGCGCCAGCAGCTTGGGAGGGACAGGGGTGGCCGGGGCCAACGGCCTGACTTTC	CASSLGGTGVAGANGLTF
TRBD1	16	NA	TRBV6-5	TRBJ2-4	TGTGCCAGCAGTTACGGCGAGGGGGCCGCCAAAAACATTCAGTACTTC	CASSYGEGAAKNIQYF
NA	14	NA	TRBV7-2	TRBJ1-5	TGTGCCAGCAGCTTAAATAGCGGAAATCAGCCCCAGCATTTT	CASSLNSGNQPQHF
TRBD1	14	once	TRBV5-8	TRBJ1-6	TGTGCCAGCAGCCTAGGGGGCTCTAATTCACCCCTCCACTTT	CASSLGGSNSPLHF
NA	14	NA	TRBV29-1	TRBJ1-3	TGCAGCGCAGAAACAGGGCGTGGAGGAAACACCATATATTTT	CSAETGRGGNTIYF
TRBD1	13	NA	TRBV2	TRBJ1-5	TGTGCCAGCAGTACCGAACGGACAGGCGTCCAGCATTTT	CASSTERTGVQHF
TRBD1	12	few	TRBV5-4	TRBJ1-1	TGTGCCAGCAGCCGGTCCGGGACAGCAGCGGTATTT	CASSRSGTAAVF
TRBD2	15	NA	TRBV9	TRBJ2-5	TGTGCCAGCAGCGACATCGGACTAGCAGGACAGACCCAGTACTTC	CASSDIGLAGQTQYF
TRBD1	15	NA	TRBV28	TRBJ1-1	TGTGCCAGCAGTAGAGCCGGGACAGGGGGCACTGAAGCTTTCTTT	CASSRAGTGGTEAFF
TRBD2	14	NA	TRBV14	TRBJ2-7	TGTGCCAGCAGCCAAAGATTAGCGGGAGTCGAGCAGTACTTC	CASSQRLAGVEQYF
NA	13	few	TRBV28	TRBJ2-1	TGTGCCAGCAGTCAAGACAGCTACAATGAGCAGTTCTTC	CASSQDSYNEQFF
NA	15	NA	TRBV9	TRBJ1-2	TGTGCCAGCAGCGTAGGACCACAGGGTGCCTATGGCTACACCTTC	CASSVGPQGAYGYTF
TRBD2	14	once	TRBV7-9	TRBJ2-4	TGTGCCAGCTCATCGGGAGGTGGCAAAAACAGTCAGTACTTC	CASSSGGGKNSQYF
TRBD2	16	NA	TRBV10-3	TRBJ2-5	TGTGCCATCAGTGGGCTAGCGGGAGGGAGCCAAGAGACCCAGTACTTC	CAISGLAGGSQETQYF
NA	16	NA	TRBV18	TRBJ2-1	TGTGCCAGCTCATCGAGTTTAGCGTCGTCCTACAATGAGCAGTTCTTC	CASSSSLASSYNEQFF
NA	12	NA	TRBV5-4	TRBJ1-1	TGTGCCAGCAGCTTAGACTCTTTGAGGGCTTTCTTT	CASSLDSLRAFF
NA	15	NA	TRBV28	TRBJ1-5	TGTGCCAGCAGAGATAACAGGAACTTCAATCAGCCCCAGCATTTT	CASRDNRNFNQPQHF
NA	13	NA	TRBV7-9	TRBJ2-3	TGTGCCAGCAGCCTCGGAGGCACAGATACGCAGTATTTT	CASSLGGTDTQYF
TRBD1	17	once	TRBV5-8	TRBJ1-5	TGTGCCAGCAGCCCGAGCCGGGACAGGGGAGGGAATCAGCCCCAGCATTTT	CASSPSRDRGGNQPQHF
NA	14	NA	TRBV7-2	TRBJ1-1	TGTGCCAGCAGCGCTTCGTACAGGGACACTGAAGCTTTCTTT	CASSASYRDTEAFF
TRBD1	15	NA	TRBV5-4	TRBJ2-6	TGTGCCTCCCCGGGACAGGGACCTGGGGCCAACGTCCTGACTTTC	CASPGQGPGANVLTF
NA	16	few	TRBV5-1	TRBJ1-1	TGCGCCAGCAGCTTGTCTACAGGGCGTGGGAGCACTGAAGCTTTCTTT	CASSLSTGRGSTEAFF
TRBD2	13	NA	TRBV29-1	TRBJ2-7	TGCAGCGTCTGGACTAGCGGCTCCTACGAGCAGTACTTC	CSVWTSGSYEQYF
NA	14	few	TRBV19	TRBJ2-7	TGTGCCAGTAGTATTGGCAGGGGAACCTACGAGCAGTACTTC	CASSIGRGTYEQYF
TRBD1	15	few	TRBV19	TRBJ2-3	TGTGCCAGTAGAGGGGACAGGGACGTTGCAGATACGCAGTATTTT	CASRGDRDVADTQYF
TRBD2	16	NA	TRBV7-2	TRBJ2-5	TGTGCCAGCAGCCCCAAGAGGCTAGCGGTCCAAGAGACCCAGTACTTC	CASSPKRLAVQETQYF
NA	16	few	TRBV5-6	TRBJ2-1	TGTGCCAGCAGCTCACCCCAGGGTTTTGGAAACAATGAGCAGTTCTTC	CASSSPQGFGNNEQFF
NA	14	NA	TRBV29-1	TRBJ1-2	TGCAGCGTTTCTCGGACAGACCCCTTCTATGGCTACACCTTC	CSVSRTDPFYGYTF
TRBD2	15	NA	TRBV30	TRBJ2-3	TGTGCCTGGGACCGTAGCGGGAGGGCGTCAGATACGCAGTATTTT	CAWDRSGRASDTQYF